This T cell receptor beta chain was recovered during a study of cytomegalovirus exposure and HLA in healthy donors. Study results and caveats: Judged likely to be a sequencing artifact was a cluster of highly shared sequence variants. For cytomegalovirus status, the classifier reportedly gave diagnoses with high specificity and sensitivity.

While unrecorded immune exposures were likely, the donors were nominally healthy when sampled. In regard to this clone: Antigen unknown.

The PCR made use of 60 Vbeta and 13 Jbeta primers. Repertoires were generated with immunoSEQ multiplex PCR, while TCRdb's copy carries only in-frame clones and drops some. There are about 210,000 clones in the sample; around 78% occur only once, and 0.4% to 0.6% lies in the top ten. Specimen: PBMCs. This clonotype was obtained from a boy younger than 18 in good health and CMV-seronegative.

CDR3 DNA: TGTGCCTGGAGTGTACGAACTAGCGGCCGCACAGATACGCAGTATTTT. Its translation is CAWSVRTSGRTDTQYF. The chain uses TRBV30 and TRBJ2-3; 8 nucleotides align to TRBD2. Trimming removed 0 bases from V and 1 base from J; junction bases left unmatched: 6. Germline lookup yields CDR1 GTSNPN and CDR2 SVGIG (reference sequence). The CDR3 consists of 16 residues.